This TCR beta chain derives from a study of blood T cell repertoires in COVID-19. Overall study context: Italy, Spain and the United States were the sources of the convalescent and acute COVID-19 samples. PBMCs, B-cell-depleted T cells, or T cells provided the cDNA or gDNA that made up the material.

The study recruited people aged 18 to 89 years across roughly 23 US areas. Authors' data handling: Amplified reference gene primers provided the basis for estimating nucleated cell counts. The protocol was immunoSEQ multiplex PCR, while the TCRdb copy is restricted to in-frame clones and leaves out a portion. The V and J calls and the clone size are those of that table, but D and trimming were determined from the DNA. This sample has 200,000 to 300,000 clones, with about 91% found just once. CDR3 length: 18 amino acids. Germline V gene sequence: CDR1 SGHTA, CDR2 FQGNSA. The ends lost 5 bases at V and 5 bases at J; junction bases unmatched: 14.

Sequenced material: PBMCs or T cells enriched from blood (not recorded which). The V gene is TRBV7-2, the J gene TRBJ2-1, with 11 bases matching TRBD2. The sequence came from a woman between 40 and 50 years old with acute COVID-19. CDR3 sequence: CASSVGRLAGLPNNEQFF. The CDR3 DNA reads TGTGCCAGCAGCGTGGGGCGACTAGCGGGGCTTCCTAACAATGAGCAGTTCTTC.